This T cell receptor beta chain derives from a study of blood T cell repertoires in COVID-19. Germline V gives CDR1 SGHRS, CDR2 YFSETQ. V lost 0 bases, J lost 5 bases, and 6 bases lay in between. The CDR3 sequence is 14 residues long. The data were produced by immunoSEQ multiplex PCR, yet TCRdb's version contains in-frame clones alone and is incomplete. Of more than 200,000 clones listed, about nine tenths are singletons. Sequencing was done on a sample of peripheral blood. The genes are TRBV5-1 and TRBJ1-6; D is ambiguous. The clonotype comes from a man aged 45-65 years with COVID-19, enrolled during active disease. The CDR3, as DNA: TGCGCCAGCAGCTTGGCCCTAGATAATTCACCCCTCCACTTT. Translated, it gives CASSLALDNSPLHF. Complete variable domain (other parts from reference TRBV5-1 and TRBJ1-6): KAGVTQTPRYLIKTRGQQVTLSCSPISGHRSVSWYQQTPGQGLQFLFEYFSETQRNKGNFPGRFSGRQFSNSRSEMNVSTLELGDSALYLCASSLALDNSPLHFGNGTRLTVT.